Each of the 9 T cell receptor beta chains below was sequenced from the same sample in a study of blood T cell repertoires in COVID-19. Assay: immunoSEQ multiplex PCR; the TCRdb copy retains only in-frame clones and omits some. The repertoire holds about 100,000 clones, with 81% as singletons. Input material: peripheral blood. These TCRs come from a man aged 55 to 69 with acute or convalescent COVID-19.

The J gene is TRBJ2-5, the V gene TRBV3-1 (or the pseudogene TRBV3-2), with D tentatively TRBD2 (5 bases). Trimming pared 3 bases from V and 4 bases from J, leaving 12 bases between. The CDR3 has 14 residues. The germline CDR1 and CDR2 sequences are LGHDT and YNNKEL (reference sequence). The CDR3 sequence is CASSQELVGETQYF. CDR3 in DNA: TGTGCCAGCAGCCAGGAACTAGTGGGAGAGACCCAGTACTTC.

The chain recombines TRBV7-8 with TRBJ1-1; 9 bases fit TRBD1. J gave up 4 bases and V 3 bases, and 3 bases lay outside the gene matches. Germline V CDR1 and CDR2: SGHVS, FQNEAQ. The CDR3 length is 14 residues. The CDR3 sequence: CASSLNRGLTEAFF. The CDR3 DNA reads TGTGCCAGCAGCTTGAACAGGGGGCTCACTGAAGCTTTCTTT.

The genes are TRBV27 and TRBJ2-3; 9 nucleotides agree with TRBD2. Looked up from germline, CDR1 is MNHEY and CDR2 is SMNVEV (reference sequence). Losses at the gene ends were 5 bases for V and 4 bases for J; bases not matched to a gene: 7. This CDR3 region has 15 residues. CDR3 in DNA: TGTGCCAGCAGTGTGGCGGGAGGGCCCTCAGATACGCAGTATTTT. Protein: CASSVAGGPSDTQYF.

The chain couples TRBV9 to TRBJ2-1, with a weak D call TRBD2 (6 bases). The germline CDR1 and CDR2 sequences are SGDLS and YYNGEE. The CDR3 contains 14 residues. V lost 2 bases to trimming and J lost 6 bases, with 12 bases between them. The CDR3 region has the DNA TGTGCCAGCAGCGTTTGGCGGGGTAGCAATGAGCAGTTCTTC. Amino acids: CASSVWRGSNEQFF.

This chain links TRBV5-1 with TRBJ2-5; 7 nucleotides align to TRBD1. CDR3 length: 18 residues. Looked up from germline, CDR1 is SGHRS and CDR2 is YFSETQ. The J segment lost 0 bases and the V segment lost 0 bases, leaving 11 bases of the junction unmatched. CDR3: CASSLGQGVGWYQETQYF. The CDR3 DNA reads TGCGCCAGCAGCTTGGGACAGGGTGTCGGTTGGTACCAAGAGACCCAGTACTTC. Supplemented by reference TRBV5-1 and TRBJ2-5, the full variable domain reads KAGVTQTPRYLIKTRGQQVTLSCSPISGHRSVSWYQQTPGQGLQFLFEYFSETQRNKGNFPGRFSGRQFSNSRSEMNVSTLELGDSALYLCASSLGQGVGWYQETQYFGPGTRLLVL.

The V call is TRBV18, the J call TRBJ2-7; 8 bases agree with TRBD1. The germline gives CDR1 KGHSH, CDR2 LQKENI. V gave up 5 bases and J gave up 5 bases; unmatched junction bases: 5. This CDR3 comprises 13 residues. The chain's CDR3 is CASSTGQGNEQYF. The CDR3, as DNA: TGTGCCAGCTCAACAGGACAGGGTAACGAGCAGTACTTC.

The chain is built from TRBV7-9 and TRBJ1-1; D call uncertain. The germline V and J ends were trimmed by 1 base and 5 bases, with 8 bases remaining between them. Germline assignment: CDR1 SEHNR and CDR2 FQNEAQ (reference sequence). This CDR3 region has 13 residues. In DNA, the CDR3 is TGTGCCAGCAGCTTAGAGTCGGGAACTGAAGCTTTCTTT. Protein: CASSLESGTEAFF. Filled out from reference TRBV7-9 and TRBJ1-1, the complete variable domain reads DTGVSQNPRHKITKRGQNVTFRCDPISEHNRLYWYRQTLGQGPEFLTYFQNEAQLEKSRLLSDRFSAERPKGSFSTLEIQRTEQGDSAMYLCASSLESGTEAFFGQGTRLTVV.

The J gene is TRBJ2-5, the V gene TRBV7-9; D is possibly TRBD2 (6 bases). The CDR3 length is 16 residues. CDR1 SEHNR and CDR2 FQNEAQ come from the germline V gene (reference sequence). V was cut by 4 bases and J by 5 bases, with 20 bases left in between. CDR3 sequence: CASSSRVAGSGETQYF. In nucleotides, the CDR3 is TGTGCCAGCAGCTCCCGGGTCGCGGGATCTGGGGAGACCCAGTACTTC.

This rearrangement joins TRBV4-3 to TRBJ1-4; TRBD1 matches at 7 bases. The germline V gene has CDR1 LGHNA and CDR2 YSLEER. The length of the CDR3 is 15 residues. The V segment lost 4 bases and the J segment 7 bases; nucleotides outside the gene matches: 9. Written as DNA, the CDR3 is TGCGCCAGCAGCCCCGTGACAGGGTCAGGTGAAAAACTGTTTTTT. Amino acid sequence: CASSPVTGSGEKLFF.